This T cell receptor beta chain was identified during a study of T cells after yellow fever vaccination. This CDR3 has 14 residues. Germline V gives CDR1 DFQATT, CDR2 SNEGSKA (reference sequence). V lost 2 bases to trimming and J lost 4 bases; unmatched junction nucleotides: 4. Study-wide results and caveats: Subsequent booster samples again held most clones from primary vaccination (around 96% CD4, about 85% CD8). CD4 and CD8 compartments shared a small share of clonotypes.

As to this clonotype: Its target is unknown.

Using its own MiXCR run on the 5' RACE reads, TCRdb lists one record per CDR3 protein. This sample has 620,000 or so distinct CDR3 sequences, with around 12% found just once. This specimen consisted of PBMCs, obtained on the day of the yellow fever booster vaccination. This TCR came from a man aged 25-45 years who received the YFV17D yellow fever vaccine. V and J are TRBV20-1 and TRBJ2-5, with 10 bases lining up with TRBD2. The CDR3 here is CSARPSGSGETQYF. DNA of the CDR3: TGCAGTGCTAGACCTAGCGGGAGTGGAGAGACCCAGTACTTC.